These 11 T cell receptor beta chains were sequenced from one sample in a study of early T cells in non-severe SARS-CoV-2 infection. MiXCR, applied by TCRdb to the 5' RACE reads, yields one record per CDR3 protein. The table lists about 64,000 distinct CDR3 sequences, over 10% of them singletons. The sequenced sample was whole blood, obtained at baseline. The receptors originated from an adult who was a healthcare worker with PCR-confirmed SARS-CoV-2 infection or an uninfected control (not recorded which).

The chain links TRBV28 to TRBJ1-2; TRBD1 matches at 9 bases. Per the germline V gene, CDR1 is MDHEN and CDR2 is SYDVKM. After removal of 6 bases from V and 4 bases from J, the junction contained 9 bases not matched to a gene. CDR3 length: 15 amino acids. DNA for the CDR3: TGTGCCAGCAGCCCCGGGACAGGGAATCCCTATGGCTACACCTTC. Translated, it gives CASSPGTGNPYGYTF.

This clonotype was observed a few times. The rearrangement uses TRBV20-1 and TRBJ2-7, with 9 bases that match TRBD1. Per the germline V gene, CDR1 is DFQATT and CDR2 is SNEGSKA (reference sequence). J gave up 3 bases and V 4 bases, and 1 base lay outside the gene matches. The CDR3 extends over 12 amino acids. CDR3 DNA sequence: TGCAGTGCTACGGACAGGGGCTACGAGCAGTACTTC. Its translation is CSATDRGYEQYF.

V and J are TRBV18 and TRBJ2-1; 8 nucleotides agree with TRBD1. V trimming: 4 bases; J trimming: 10 bases; junction bases outside the gene matches: 9. Germline lookup yields CDR1 KGHSH and CDR2 LQKENI. The CDR3 is 14 amino acids. This chain's CDR3 is CASSRTGGNLEQFF. CDR3 coding DNA: TGTGCCAGCTCACGCACAGGGGGTAATTTGGAGCAGTTCTTC.

This clonotype occurred a few times. The V call is TRBV7-9, the J call TRBJ1-2; the D gene is possibly TRBD1 (5 bases). The CDR3 is made up of 15 amino acids. Germline CDR1 and CDR2: SEHNR and FQNEAQ (reference sequence). Trimming took 3 bases from V and 6 from J, leaving 17 bases between them. The chain's CDR3 is CASSFPSPGSHGYTF. The DNA of the CDR3 is TGTGCCAGCAGCTTCCCCAGTCCAGGGTCCCATGGCTACACCTTC.

The table lists this clonotype with a count of one. The gene calls are TRBV6-5 and TRBJ2-2; 10 nucleotides line up with TRBD2. V was pared by 1 base and J by 3 bases, with 8 bases of the junction left unmatched. Germline loops: CDR1 MNHEY, CDR2 SVGAGI. CDR3 length: 18 residues. In DNA form, the CDR3 reads TGTGCCAGCAGTTACTTCAACCCCAGCGGGGGGGACACCGGGGAGCTGTTTTTT. Translating it yields CASSYFNPSGGDTGELFF.

The V gene is TRBV28, the J gene TRBJ2-7; perhaps TRBD1 as D (6 bases). The germline gives CDR1 MDHEN, CDR2 SYDVKM. V lost 5 bases, J lost 3 bases, and 14 bases lay in between. The CDR3 spans 14 residues. CDR3 loop: CASSPQTGVYEQYF. The DNA of the CDR3 is TGTGCCAGCAGTCCGCAGACAGGTGTCTACGAGCAGTACTTC.

This clonotype qualifies as medium-sized (0.01 to 0.1%). The J gene is TRBJ1-1, the V gene TRBV7-9, with D perhaps matching TRBD1 (6 bases). Trimming cost V 0 bases and J 2 bases, with 10 bases left between them. This CDR3 has 15 residues. Germline V CDR1 and CDR2: SEHNR, FQNEAQ (reference sequence). The CDR3 bases are TGTGCCAGCAGCTTAGCGACAGGCTTTAACACTGAAGCTTTCTTT. Translating it yields CASSLATGFNTEAFF.

This clonotype has only a few counts. The chain has TRBV7-6 and TRBJ2-2; 9 bases are shared with TRBD2. The CDR3 has 17 residues. Germline CDR1 and CDR2: SGHVS and FNYEAQ. V dropped 0 bases and J dropped 5; count of bases not matched to a gene: 7. For the CDR3, the DNA is TGTGCCAGCAGCTTAGCGCCGGGACTAGCTACAACCGGGGAGCTGTTTTTT. This sequence encodes CASSLAPGLATTGELFF.

In its sample, this clonotype was seen a few times. The genes are TRBV6-2 or TRBV6-3 and TRBJ2-1; unclear D gene. Germline V gene data show CDR1 as MNHEY and CDR2 as SVGEGT. The CDR3 is made up of 12 amino acids. Deletions cut 3 bases from V and 6 bases from J, with 6 bases between. CDR3 sequence: CASSYLSNEQFF. In nucleotides, the CDR3 is TGTGCCAGCAGTTATCTTTCCAATGAGCAGTTCTTC.

This clonotype was counted at least ten times. The chain links TRBV6-5 to TRBJ2-1, with a tentative D call TRBD2 (7 bases). CDR1 is MNHEY and CDR2 is SVGAGI in the germline V gene. V was trimmed by 4 bases and J by 2 bases, leaving 21 bases between them. CDR3 length equals 18 residues. DNA of the CDR3: TGTGCCAGCAGTTCCCCCGGCGGGGCGGGGGCAACCTACAATGAGCAGTTCTTC. It is translated as CASSSPGGAGATYNEQFF.

The chain joins TRBV28 to TRBJ2-3, with D perhaps TRBD2 (5 bases). Germline lookup yields CDR1 MDHEN and CDR2 SYDVKM. V was shortened by 1 base and J by 4 bases, with 12 bases between the two germline ends. This CDR3 comprises 15 residues. The CDR3 nucleotides are TGTGCCAGCAGTTTATTGGGAGAGATGGCAGATACGCAGTATTTT. Its protein product is CASSLLGEMADTQYF.